This T cell receptor beta chain came from a study of CD8 T cells in ankylosing spondylitis. This clonotype was seen only a few times. What it recognizes is unknown. Study outcomes and limitations: Previously reported in reactive arthritis synovial fluid and blood were some of the motif variants.

Looked up from germline, CDR1 is MGHRA and CDR2 is YSYEKL. The V gene lost 1 base and the J gene lost 1 base, with 10 bases spanning the gap. The length of the CDR3 is 15 residues. MiXCR, applied by TCRdb to the 5' RACE reads, yields one record per CDR3 protein. Among roughly 160,000 distinct CDR3 sequences listed, roughly 10% were seen once. The chain couples TRBV4-1 to TRBJ1-1, with D possibly being TRBD1 (6 bases). Sequenced sample: blood, either unsorted or a sorted T cell fraction (not recorded which). The receptor's source is a female donor with ankylosing spondylitis or in good health (not recorded which). In DNA form, the CDR3 reads TGCGCCAGCAGCCAAGTAATGACAGGGAACACTGAAGCTTTCTTT. Protein: CASSQVMTGNTEAFF.